Each of the 19 T cell receptor beta chains below was sequenced from the same sample in a study of T cells after yellow fever vaccination. A single record per CDR3 protein comes from TCRdb applying MiXCR to the 5' RACE reads. This sample has over 110,000 distinct CDR3 sequences; roughly 8% occur once, and the top ten carry less than 0.85%. This material consisted of CD4+ T cells sorted from PBMCs, taken 5 days after the yellow fever booster vaccination. The receptor source for this set is a man between 25 and 39 years old who received the YFV17D yellow fever vaccine.

V usage is TRBV7-2 and J usage is TRBJ2-5; 7 positions agree with TRBD2. V shed 5 bases and J 4 bases; nucleotides not matched to a gene: 1. From germline, CDR1 is SGHTA and CDR2 FQGNSA. The CDR3 runs to 12 residues. CDR3 amino acids: CASSREVETQYF. The CDR3 DNA follows: TGTGCCAGCAGCCGGGAGGTAGAGACCCAGTACTTC.

This clonotype was detected many times. V gene TRBV2 combines with J gene TRBJ2-1, with D uncertain. The germline V gene encodes CDR1 SNHLY and CDR2 FYNNEI. The V and J ends lost 3 bases and 1 base respectively, with 4 bases between them. The CDR3 contains 13 residues. The CDR3 region is CASSDLSYNEQFF. CDR3 sequence (DNA): TGTGCCAGCAGTGACCTTTCCTACAATGAGCAGTTCTTC. The full variable domain, in which reference TRBV2 and TRBJ2-1 provide the parts outside the CDR3, is EPEVTQTPSHQVTQMGQEVILRCVPISNHLYFYWYRQILGQKVEFLVSFYNNEISEKSEIFDDQFSVERPDGSNFTLKIRSTKLEDSAMYFCASSDLSYNEQFFGPGTRLTVL.

This clonotype was detected many times. This chain connects TRBV28 to TRBJ2-4; 7 bases are a match to TRBD2. The V gene end was trimmed by 10 bases and the J gene end by 0 bases; junction bases not matched to a gene: 12. The CDR3 is 16 amino acids. Germline lookup yields CDR1 MDHEN and CDR2 SYDVKM. For the CDR3, the DNA is TGTGCCACCCAAAGGGAGGGGTCCATAGCCAAAAACATTCAGTACTTC. Protein sequence: CATQREGSIAKNIQYF.

V and J are TRBV20-1 and TRBJ2-1; 14 bases align to TRBD2. The germline gives CDR1 DFQATT, CDR2 SNEGSKA (reference sequence). The CDR3 sequence is 17 residues long. The CDR3 nucleotides read TGCTGTGAGCTCACAACCGGGACTAGCGGGAGTAGCAATGAGCAGTTCTTC. This translates into CCELTTGTSGSSNEQFF.

This clonotype was recorded many times. This chain uses TRBV7-6 with TRBJ2-7; D is tentatively TRBD1 or TRBD2 (5 bases each). The V end lost 5 bases, the J end lost 4 bases, and 18 bases lay between the germline ends. In germline, CDR1 is SGHVS, CDR2 FNYEAQ. CDR3 size: 15 residues. The CDR3 loop is CASSGSGRGNYEQYF. DNA for the CDR3: TGTGCCAGCAGCGGATCGGGACGGGGAAATTACGAGCAGTACTTC.

Many counts were recorded for this clonotype. The chain joins TRBV7-2 to TRBJ2-3; 11 nucleotides align to TRBD2. The V gene end was trimmed by 1 base and the J gene end by 2 bases; junction bases not matched to a gene: 2. Germline CDR1 is SGHTA and CDR2 is FQGNSA. CDR3 size: 16 residues. The CDR3 loop is CASSLGLAGHTDTQYF. CDR3 bases: TGTGCCAGCAGCTTAGGACTAGCGGGACACACAGATACGCAGTATTTT.

This clonotype has more than one count but fewer than ten. This chain uses TRBV7-2 with TRBJ1-2; D call uncertain. Per the germline V gene, CDR1 is SGHTA and CDR2 is FQGNSA. Deletions cut 5 bases from V and 6 bases from J, with 13 bases between. The CDR3 sequence is 13 residues long. DNA of the CDR3: TGTGCCAGCAGCCTGATACCGGGTAATGGCTACACCTTC. This gives the protein CASSLIPGNGYTF.

This chain's CDR3 is CAFSLVLAGGSSYNEQFF. The CDR3 nucleotides are TGTGCCTTCAGTTTAGTACTAGCGGGAGGGAGCTCCTACAATGAGCAGTTCTTC. The chain joins TRBV12-3 or TRBV12-4 to TRBJ2-1, with TRBD2 matching over 13 bases. This CDR3 comprises 18 residues. J lost 0 bases, V lost 11 bases, and 13 bases had no gene match.

This clonotype was detected a few times. V gene TRBV5-4 combines with J gene TRBJ2-1, with D possibly called TRBD1 or TRBD2 (5 bases each). V lost 4 bases, J lost 10 bases, and 21 bases lay in between. CDR3 length: 15 amino acids. The V gene's germline CDR1 is SGHNT and CDR2 YYREEE (reference sequence). The CDR3: CASSTWGSGGGEQFF. DNA of the CDR3: TGTGCCAGCAGCACCTGGGGGAGTGGGGGTGGCGAGCAGTTCTTC.

Many counts were recorded for this clonotype. The chain carries TRBV7-2 and TRBJ1-2; D is undetermined. Trimming shortened V by 1 base and J by 5 bases, and 5 bases separated the two germline ends. Germline V gene lookup returns CDR1 SGHTA and CDR2 FQGNSA. This CDR3 comprises 12 residues. In DNA, the CDR3 is TGTGCCAGCAGCTTAGTTACGTATGGCTACACCTTC. This sequence encodes CASSLVTYGYTF. Together with reference TRBV7-2 and TRBJ1-2, the CDR3 gives the full variable domain: GAGVSQSPSNKVTEKGKDVELRCDPISGHTALYWYRQSLGQGLEFLIYFQGNSAPDKSGLPSDRFSAERTGGSVSTLTIQRTQQEDSAVYLCASSLVTYGYTFGSGTRLTVV.

The sample holds many counts of this clonotype. CDR3 region: CASSETENYGYTF. The CDR3 nucleotides are TGTGCCAGCAGTGAGACCGAGAACTATGGCTACACCTTC. The chain links TRBV25-1 to TRBJ1-2; the D is unclear. V shed 3 bases and J shed 2 bases, with 7 bases lying between them. The germline gives CDR1 MGHDK, CDR2 SYGVNS. CDR3 size: 13 residues.

This clonotype was detected many times. This chain joins TRBV9 and TRBJ2-2; D is uncertain. The CDR3 is 13 amino acids. The germline V gene encodes CDR1 SGDLS and CDR2 YYNGEE. V shed 0 bases and J shed 6 bases, with 6 bases lying between them. The CDR3 nucleotides are TGTGCCAGCAGCGTAGTCTCAGCCGGGGAGCTGTTTTTT. Translation gives CASSVVSAGELFF.

This clonotype was counted between two and nine times. The chain combines TRBV20-1 with TRBJ1-4; TRBD1 matches at 9 bases. Germline V gene data show CDR1 as DFQATT and CDR2 as SNEGSKA (reference sequence). V shed 1 base and J 4 bases; nucleotides not matched to a gene: 4. The CDR3 has 15 amino acids. As DNA, the CDR3 is TGCAGTGCTAGAGGGACAGGGGAAAATAATGAAAAACTGTTTTTT. Translated, it gives CSARGTGENNEKLFF.

There are many counts of this clonotype. The V gene is TRBV18, the J gene TRBJ1-1, with a tentative D call TRBD1 (6 bases). The CDR3 contains 13 residues. V lost 0 bases and J lost 9, with 11 bases in between. Germline lookup yields CDR1 KGHSH and CDR2 LQKENI. The CDR3 here is CASSPPPGEKAFF. The CDR3 DNA sequence: TGTGCCAGCTCACCACCGCCAGGGGAGAAAGCTTTCTTT. Together with reference TRBV18 and TRBJ1-1, the CDR3 gives the full variable domain: NAGVMQNPRHLVRRRGQEARLRCSPMKGHSHVYWYRQLPEEGLKFMVYLQKENIIDESGMPKERFSAEFPKEGPSILRIQQVVRGDSAAYFCASSPPPGEKAFFGQGTRLTVV.

In this sample, this clonotype turned up a few times. The chain joins TRBV20-1 to TRBJ2-7; 9 positions match TRBD2. This CDR3 region has 16 residues. The V gene's germline CDR1 is DFQATT and CDR2 SNEGSKA (reference sequence). J gave up 3 bases and V 1 base, and 10 bases lay outside the gene matches. CDR3 amino acids: CSARAELGTSLYEQYF. CDR3 DNA sequence: TGCAGTGCTAGAGCAGAACTCGGGACTAGCCTCTACGAGCAGTACTTC.

This clonotype was detected many times. This rearrangement joins TRBV12-3 or TRBV12-4 to TRBJ1-1; no clear D. The CDR3 has 12 residues. V was shortened by 5 bases and J by 5 bases, with 9 bases between the two germline ends. The CDR3 region is CASSPIGTEAFF. Here the CDR3 DNA reads TGTGCCAGCAGTCCAATAGGGACTGAAGCTTTCTTT.

This clonotype was picked up many times. The chain joins TRBV18 to TRBJ2-5; D unresolved. CDR3 length equals 14 residues. In germline, CDR1 is KGHSH, CDR2 LQKENI. The germline V and J ends were trimmed by 0 bases and 2 bases, with 7 bases remaining between them. The CDR3 sequence is CASSPPGRQETQYF. The CDR3 DNA sequence: TGTGCCAGCTCACCACCGGGTCGGCAAGAGACCCAGTACTTC.

In this sample, this clonotype turned up many times. This chain links TRBV5-1 with TRBJ2-3; D ambiguous. The CDR3 spans 14 residues. Looked up from germline, CDR1 is SGHRS and CDR2 is YFSETQ. Between the trimmed V and J ends, which lost 2 bases and 2 bases, there was a span of 9 bases. The CDR3 DNA follows: TGCGCCAGCAGCTTTTTTGCCAACACAGATACGCAGTATTTT. Translation gives CASSFFANTDTQYF.

This clonotype appeared many times. The chain carries TRBV6-5 and TRBJ2-4; 11 bases match TRBD2. Germline CDR1 MNHEY, CDR2 SVGAGI. The CDR3 runs to 14 residues. The V gene end was trimmed by 7 bases and the J gene end by 8 bases; junction bases not matched to a gene: 7. CDR3 protein: CASILTSGSDIQYF. The CDR3 DNA reads TGTGCCAGCATTCTCACTAGCGGGAGTGACATTCAGTACTTC.